The 21 T cell receptor beta chains below all came from one sample that was sequenced in a study of blood T cells in healthy people across ages. A second PCR of roughly 6 to 12 cycles used a sample-barcoded 5' primer and a J-beta primer mix. From the 5' RACE reads, TCRdb called clonotypes with MiXCR, one entry per CDR3 protein. This table has about 780,000 distinct CDR3 sequences, about 26% appearing once. This sample also belongs to another study, concerning T cells of mothers and their children.

The source material was blood. Receptors were obtained from a boy aged 10-17 years in good health.

This clonotype came up a few times. This chain joins TRBV29-1 and TRBJ1-2; the match to TRBD1 covers 7 bases. This CDR3 region has 13 residues. Germline CDR1 and CDR2: SQVTM and ANQGSEA. The V gene end was trimmed by 5 bases and the J gene end by 4 bases; junction bases not matched to a gene: 7. CDR3 in amino acids: CSVRVEGAYGYTF. The CDR3 DNA follows: TGCAGCGTTCGGGTCGAGGGGGCCTATGGCTACACCTTC.

This clonotype was seen more than once but under ten times. The rearrangement links TRBV12-3 or TRBV12-4 to TRBJ1-5; D may be TRBD1 (6 bases). V was pared by 4 bases and J by 5 bases, with 9 bases between. The CDR3 spans 13 residues. The CDR3 DNA reads TGTGCCAGCAGTTGGACAGAGGATCAGCCCCAGCATTTT. As protein: CASSWTEDQPQHF.

The sample holds a few counts of this clonotype. The genes are TRBV12-3 or TRBV12-4 and TRBJ2-1; D possibly uses TRBD1 or TRBD2 (5 bases each). This CDR3 region has 18 residues. V lost 5 bases to trimming and J lost 0 bases, with 20 bases between them. The CDR3 region is CASSRQTTFVRSYNEQFF. As DNA, the CDR3 is TGTGCCAGCAGTCGACAGACTACGTTCGTTCGCTCCTACAATGAGCAGTTCTTC.

This chain connects TRBV11-2 to TRBJ1-2, with no clear D. V was trimmed by 8 bases and J by 7 bases, leaving 14 bases between them. The CDR3 spans 12 residues. Germline CDR1 SGHAT, CDR2 FQNNGV. The CDR3, as DNA: TGTGCCAGCGGCTCGGCGAGGGCTGGCTACACCTTC. It encodes CASGSARAGYTF.

This clonotype was picked up a small number of times. This chain joins TRBV2 and TRBJ2-1, with TRBD2 as a possible D gene (5 bases). This CDR3 contains 16 residues. In germline, CDR1 is SNHLY, CDR2 FYNNEI. Trimming left V 6 bases short and J 5 bases short, with 20 bases between. The CDR3 is CASSHPGAGPNNEQFF. In DNA form, the CDR3 reads TGTGCCAGCAGCCACCCGGGTGCGGGCCCTAACAATGAGCAGTTCTTC.

The V and J genes are TRBV7-2 and TRBJ1-2; maybe TRBD1 (5 bases). The CDR3 has 15 residues. Trimming removed 5 bases at V and 8 bases at J, with 21 bases between. CDR1 and CDR2 from the germline V gene are SGHTA and FQGNSA. CDR3 sequence: CASSPQAGWERGYTF. The CDR3 region has the DNA TGTGCCAGCAGCCCACAGGCGGGGTGGGAAAGAGGCTACACCTTC.

This chain links TRBV20-1 with TRBJ2-5, with 7 bases that match TRBD2. The J segment lost 3 bases and the V segment lost 1 base, leaving 2 bases of the junction unmatched. The CDR3 length is 13 residues. Germline V gives CDR1 DFQATT, CDR2 SNEGSKA (reference sequence). CDR3 DNA sequence: TGCAGTGCTAGAGTTCTAGCGGAAGAGACCCAGTACTTC. It encodes CSARVLAEETQYF.

This rearrangement joins TRBV6-5 to TRBJ2-2; perhaps TRBD2 as D (5 bases). Germline V gene data show CDR1 as MNHEY and CDR2 as SVGAGI. V lost 8 bases and J lost 3, with 7 bases in between. The length of the CDR3 is 12 residues. DNA of the CDR3: TGTGCCAGCCCCGGGGACACCGGGGAGCTGTTTTTT. Translated, it gives CASPGDTGELFF.

The chain uses TRBV10-2 and TRBJ2-5, with 10 positions matching TRBD2. The CDR3 is 17 residues long. CDR1 and CDR2 (germline): WSHSY, SAAADI. The J segment lost 0 bases and the V segment lost 3 bases, leaving 7 bases of the junction unmatched. This CDR3 reads CASSDPSSGGHQETQYF. The CDR3 nucleotides are TGCGCCAGCAGTGACCCCTCTAGCGGGGGCCACCAAGAGACCCAGTACTTC.

This clonotype was seen a single time. V is TRBV23-1 and J is TRBJ2-3; D may be TRBD1 or TRBD2 (5 bases each). TRBV23-1 falls under the ORF class, with uncertain function. The CDR3 extends over 15 amino acids. The V end was cut by 4 bases, the J end by 2 bases, with 13 bases between. The CDR3 coding sequence is TGCGCCAGCAGTCGGGGACCGCGGACCACAGATACGCAGTATTTT. Residues: CASSRGPRTTDTQYF.

The V and J genes are TRBV12-3 or TRBV12-4 and TRBJ2-5; 7 bases map to TRBD2. V was pared by 7 bases and J by 5 bases, with 10 bases of the junction left unmatched. The CDR3 has 14 amino acids. The chain's CDR3 is CASTPRTSGETQYF. The DNA of the CDR3 is TGTGCCAGCACTCCCAGGACTAGTGGTGAGACCCAGTACTTC.

The V gene is TRBV7-9, the J gene TRBJ2-5; 7 bases are shared with TRBD2. The ends lost 5 bases at V and 0 bases at J; junction bases unmatched: 12. The CDR3 loop spans 17 amino acids. Germline V gene lookup returns CDR1 SEHNR and CDR2 FQNEAQ (reference sequence). DNA for the CDR3: TGTGCCAGCAGCACCCCGTCTAGCGGTCTGTACCAAGAGACCCAGTACTTC. Residues: CASSTPSSGLYQETQYF. Supplemented by reference TRBV7-9 and TRBJ2-5, the full variable domain reads DTGVSQNPRHKITKRGQNVTFRCDPISEHNRLYWYRQTLGQGPEFLTYFQNEAQLEKSRLLSDRFSAERPKGSFSTLEIQRTEQGDSAMYLCASSTPSSGLYQETQYFGPGTRLLVL.

The chain joins TRBV3-1 to TRBJ2-1, with D possibly being TRBD2 (6 bases). The CDR3 is made up of 15 amino acids. V was cut by 0 bases and J by 5 bases, with 11 bases left in between. Germline assignment: CDR1 LGHDT and CDR2 YNNKEL (reference sequence). The CDR3 nucleotides are TGTGCCAGCAGCCAAGATCTTGGGACTCACAATGAGCAGTTCTTC. It translates to CASSQDLGTHNEQFF.

This clonotype was recorded once. This chain uses TRBV28 with TRBJ1-5; D not resolved. CDR1 and CDR2 (germline): MDHEN, SYDVKM. The CDR3 runs 13 residues. With 5 bases removed from V and 5 bases from J, the gap between germline ends came to 10 bases. The CDR3 sequence: CASSRGQYQPQHF. CDR3 in DNA: TGTGCCAGCAGTCGCGGGCAATATCAGCCCCAGCATTTT.

The table lists this clonotype with a few counts. The chain couples TRBV28 to TRBJ1-2, with D perhaps TRBD1 (5 bases). Trimming removed 4 bases from V and 5 bases from J, with 20 bases in between. The germline V gene has CDR1 MDHEN and CDR2 SYDVKM. The CDR3 length is 16 residues. CDR3 coding DNA: TGTGCCAGCAGTTCCTCGGAAGGGGCGCTTCGGTATGGCTACACCTTC. Translating gives CASSSSEGALRYGYTF.

The rearrangement links TRBV6-4 to TRBJ2-5, with 7 bases lining up with TRBD1. The closer fit of TRBJ2-1 to the DNA end suggests the J call may be wrong. In germline, CDR1 is MRHNA, CDR2 SNTAGT. The CDR3 sequence is 15 residues long. The CDR3 region is CASSRTGDPSGEQFF. The CDR3 bases are TGTGCCAGCAGTAGAACAGGGGATCCTTCGGGGGAGCAGTTCTTC.

This clonotype was observed a few times. This chain uses TRBV28 with TRBJ2-1, with 11 bases identical to TRBD2. CDR3 length: 13 amino acids. The J segment lost 10 bases and the V segment lost 11 bases, leaving 10 bases of the junction unmatched. CDR1 MDHEN and CDR2 SYDVKM come from the germline V gene. The CDR3 DNA reads TGTGCCGCCTTAGCGGGGGGGCGGAGCGAGCAGTTCTTC. Protein product: CAALAGGRSEQFF.

The V and J genes are TRBV7-8 and TRBJ1-2; possibly TRBD1 for D (5 bases). From germline, CDR1 is SGHVS and CDR2 FQNEAQ. Trimming removed 5 bases at V and 4 bases at J, with 11 bases between. The CDR3 contains 13 residues. The CDR3 DNA reads TGTGCCAGCAGCCCGCGGGACGTCTATGGCTACACCTTC. It codes for CASSPRDVYGYTF.

This clonotype was detected once. This chain connects TRBV20-1 to TRBJ1-2, with 9 bases matching TRBD1. The CDR3 is 15 residues long. Losses at the gene ends were 2 bases for V and 2 bases for J; bases not matched to a gene: 6. Germline CDR1 reads DFQATT; CDR2 reads SNEGSKA (reference sequence). The CDR3 region is CSARNLQGANYGYTF. DNA of the CDR3: TGCAGTGCTAGAAATTTACAGGGGGCAAACTATGGCTACACCTTC.

The chain combines TRBV6-6 with TRBJ1-4; 9 nucleotides agree with TRBD1. The CDR3 sequence is 15 residues long. From germline, CDR1 is MNHNY and CDR2 SVGAGI (reference sequence). V lost 7 bases and J lost 3; bases outside the gene matches: 6. The CDR3: CASTVGQGANEKLFF. The DNA for the CDR3 is TGTGCCAGCACCGTGGGACAGGGCGCTAATGAAAAACTGTTTTTT.

This clonotype has a handful of counts. The chain recombines TRBV28 with TRBJ1-3; D unresolved. Trimming removed 10 bases from V and 0 bases from J, with 10 bases in between. Per germline, CDR1 MDHEN and CDR2 SYDVKM. The CDR3 contains 13 residues. The CDR3 nucleotides read TGTGCCACCGTCGAGGACTCTGGAAACACCATATATTTT. The encoded protein is CATVEDSGNTIYF.